This T cell receptor (beta chain) was documented in a study of blood T cell repertoires in COVID-19. In the study overall: Samples came from the United States, Italy and Spain, spanning acute and convalescent COVID-19. PBMCs, B-cell-depleted T cells, or T cells were the source of the cDNA or gDNA that made up the material.

Patients in Seattle were enrolled during active infection, then followed longitudinally. Germline assignment: CDR1 SQVTM and CDR2 ANQGSEA. V lost 4 bases to trimming and J lost 14 bases, with 18 bases between them. The length of the CDR3 is 13 residues. Original handling: Amplification of reference gene primers provided the estimated nucleated cell counts. Measured with immunoSEQ multiplex PCR; TCRdb has only the in-frame clones, and not every one. The V and J calls and clone size are taken from that table; D and trimming were inferred from the DNA. The sample lists 77,000 or so clones, roughly 80% occurring once.

This TCR derives from a young man with COVID-19, enrolled during active disease. This chain joins TRBV29-1 and TRBJ1-6, with a possible D match to TRBD1 (6 bases). The specimen sequenced was peripheral blood. CDR3 nucleotides: TGCAGCGTTGCCGGGGGGCCCTCAGAGGCCCTCCACTTT. Translated, it gives CSVAGGPSEALHF. Full variable domain (outside the CDR3, taken from reference TRBV29-1 and TRBJ1-6): SAVISQKPSRDICQRGTSLTIQCQVDSQVTMMFWYRQQPGQSLTLIATANQGSEATYESGFVIDKFPISRPNLTFSTLTVSNMSPEDSSIYLCSVAGGPSEALHFGNGTRLTVT.